This entry lists 26 T cell receptor beta chains sequenced from one sample in a study of T cell repertoires in cytomegalovirus infection. Their antigens are not known. TCRdb reprocessed the reads with MiXCR, giving one entry per CDR3 protein. Of approximately 120,000 distinct CDR3 sequences listed, around 30% are singletons. The sample in question was CD8+ T cells from cultured PBMCs, obtained from culture after CMV antigen stimulation. These receptor sequences come from a human donor in good health (CMV status not recorded). Some clones in this sample may be carry-over from other donors' samples.

This clonotype was seen ten or more times. The chain uses TRBV6-2 or TRBV6-3 and TRBJ1-2; TRBD1 aligns across 9 bases. CDR3 length: 14 residues. Germline V gene lookup returns CDR1 MNHEY and CDR2 SVGEGT. Trimming cost V 7 bases and J 8 bases; bases outside gene matches: 11. CDR3 residues: CASTPGTGSNGYTF. The CDR3 nucleotides read TGTGCCAGCACACCAGGGACAGGGTCGAACGGCTACACCTTC.

The sample holds many counts of this clonotype. CDR3 DNA: TGTGCCAGCAGCCCGAAACGGACAGCCGATAATTCACCCCTCCACTTT. Its translation: CASSPKRTADNSPLHF. The chain couples TRBV7-2 to TRBJ1-6; perhaps TRBD1 as D (6 bases). Germline V gene lookup returns CDR1 SGHTA and CDR2 FQGNSA. The CDR3 consists of 16 residues. The V end lost 5 bases, the J end lost 5 bases, and 16 bases lay between the germline ends.

V is TRBV6-2 or TRBV6-3 and J is TRBJ2-7; the D gene is possibly TRBD1 (5 bases). The CDR3 runs to 15 residues. Germline CDR1 MNHEY, CDR2 SVGEGT. Trimming pared 4 bases from V and 0 bases from J, leaving 13 bases between. The CDR3 protein is CASSFYRSSSYEQYF. The CDR3, as DNA: TGTGCCAGCAGTTTTTACAGGTCAAGCTCCTACGAGCAGTACTTC.

This clonotype was counted between two and nine times. This chain connects TRBV19 to TRBJ1-5; D not certain. V was shortened by 3 bases and J by 1 base, with 13 bases between the two germline ends. Germline values: CDR1 LNHDA, CDR2 SQIVND (reference sequence). The CDR3 spans 16 residues. The CDR3 is CASSIWWIGSNQPQHF. For the CDR3, the DNA is TGTGCCAGTAGTATCTGGTGGATAGGAAGCAATCAGCCCCAGCATTTT.

This clonotype was counted only a few times. V usage is TRBV5-1 and J usage is TRBJ2-2; the D call may be TRBD1 or TRBD2 (6 bases each). The ends were cut back, 1 base at V and 4 bases at J, with 11 bases in the middle. This CDR3 is 15 amino acids long. Germline lookup yields CDR1 SGHRS and CDR2 YFSETQ. CDR3: CASSLSTGATGELFF. CDR3 coding DNA: TGCGCCAGCAGCTTGTCGACGGGGGCCACCGGGGAGCTGTTTTTT.

A few counts support this clonotype. This rearrangement joins TRBV19 to TRBJ1-2; no clear D gene. The length of the CDR3 is 19 residues. Germline V gene lookup returns CDR1 LNHDA and CDR2 SQIVND (reference sequence). Trimming removed 2 bases at V and 4 bases at J, with 26 bases between. CDR3 bases: TGTGCCAGTAGTATAAGTATCCACATTTACGCGGTTGGAGGCTATGGCTACACCTTC. Amino acids: CASSISIHIYAVGGYGYTF. The variable domain in full, completed from reference TRBV19 and TRBJ1-2, reads DGGITQSPKYLFRKEGQNVTLSCEQNLNHDAMYWYRQDPGQGLRLIYYSQIVNDFQKGDIAEGYSVSREKKESFPLTVTSAQKNPTAFYLCASSISIHIYAVGGYGYTFGSGTRLTVV.

The V gene is TRBV12-3 or TRBV12-4, the J gene TRBJ1-1; D is perhaps TRBD1 (5 bases). The CDR3 length is 14 residues. Deletions cut 7 bases from V and 2 bases from J, with 14 bases between. The DNA of the CDR3 is TGTGCCAGCACCTATTTCCAGGGTAACACTGAAGCTTTCTTT. This encodes CASTYFQGNTEAFF.

This clonotype was counted a few times. This rearrangement joins TRBV11-2 to TRBJ1-1; TRBD1 agrees at 7 bases. Germline V lookup: CDR1 SGHAT, CDR2 FQNNGV. The CDR3 runs to 14 residues. J lost 2 bases, V lost 5 bases, and 5 bases had no gene match. The CDR3 loop is CASSTGTANTEAFF. The DNA of the CDR3 is TGTGCCAGCAGCACAGGGACAGCCAACACTGAAGCTTTCTTT.

The chain combines TRBV20-1 with TRBJ1-5; no definite D call. Per the germline V gene, CDR1 is DFQATT and CDR2 is SNEGSKA (reference sequence). This CDR3 has 16 residues. V was clipped by 4 bases and J by 5 bases, with 21 bases between them. Here the CDR3 reads CSATRGGLVGYQPQHF. The CDR3 region has the DNA TGCAGTGCTACGCGAGGCGGGCTGGTGGGGTATCAGCCCCAGCATTTT.

In its sample, this clonotype was seen many times. V is TRBV7-8 and J is TRBJ2-1; D gene unclear. With 1 base removed from V and 0 bases from J, the gap between germline ends came to 10 bases. The CDR3 has 16 amino acids. In germline, CDR1 is SGHVS, CDR2 FQNEAQ. This CDR3 is CASSLDAPSSYNEQFF. For the CDR3, the DNA is TGTGCCAGCAGCTTAGACGCCCCTAGCTCCTACAATGAGCAGTTCTTC.

This clonotype was seen a few times. The rearrangement uses TRBV7-8 and TRBJ2-7; TRBD2 matches 8 bases. Per the germline V gene, CDR1 is SGHVS and CDR2 is FQNEAQ. The CDR3 sequence is 17 residues long. Trimming at V came to 8 bases and at J to 0 bases, leaving 15 bases not matched to a gene. As DNA, the CDR3 is TGTGCCAGCCGTGACCCCGGTAGCGGGGAGAGCTCCTACGAGCAGTACTTC. Translated, it gives CASRDPGSGESSYEQYF.

J is TRBJ1-2 and V is TRBV4-3, with a weak D call TRBD1 (5 bases). CDR1 is LGHNA and CDR2 is YSLEER in the germline V gene. The CDR3 loop spans 17 amino acids. The germline V and J ends were trimmed by 0 bases and 3 bases, with 17 bases remaining between them. The DNA for the CDR3 is TGCGCCAGCAGCCAAGATCTGGGACCCAAACAAGACTATGGCTACACCTTC. This gives the protein CASSQDLGPKQDYGYTF.

V usage is TRBV28 and J usage is TRBJ1-5, with D possibly being TRBD1 (5 bases). The CDR3 consists of 16 residues. Germline V CDR1 and CDR2: MDHEN, SYDVKM. Trimming took 1 base from V and 7 from J, leaving 17 bases between them. This chain's CDR3 is CASSLSFVRGGQPQHF. As DNA, the CDR3 is TGTGCCAGCAGTTTATCGTTCGTTAGGGGTGGACAGCCCCAGCATTTT.

This clonotype has a handful of counts. The chain carries TRBV7-9 and TRBJ2-5; D possibly corresponds to TRBD2 (5 bases). Trimming removed 0 bases at V and 5 bases at J, with 10 bases between. This CDR3 is 14 amino acids long. From germline, CDR1 is SEHNR and CDR2 FQNEAQ (reference sequence). As DNA, the CDR3 is TGTGCCAGCAGCTTAGCCGGGGTTTGGGAGACCCAGTACTTC. Amino acid sequence: CASSLAGVWETQYF.

The chain employs TRBV19 and TRBJ1-1, with D unresolved. This CDR3 comprises 11 residues. V dropped 7 bases and J dropped 0 bases, with 3 bases sitting between them. Germline CDR1 reads LNHDA; CDR2 reads SQIVND (reference sequence). The CDR3 loop is CASMLNTEAFF. CDR3 sequence (DNA): TGTGCCAGTATGTTGAACACTGAAGCTTTCTTT.

The sample holds many counts of this clonotype. V usage is TRBV11-2 and J usage is TRBJ2-7; unclear D gene. CDR3 size: 13 residues. Trimming stripped 0 bases from V and 3 bases from J, with 6 bases between. Germline CDR1 and CDR2: SGHAT and FQNNGV. The CDR3: CASSLDGDYEQYF. As DNA, the CDR3 is TGTGCCAGCAGCTTAGATGGGGACTACGAGCAGTACTTC.

The chain links TRBV19 to TRBJ1-1; tentative D call: TRBD1 (5 bases). CDR3 length: 14 residues. With 3 bases removed from V and 0 bases from J, the gap between germline ends came to 8 bases. Germline CDR1 LNHDA, CDR2 SQIVND (reference sequence). CDR3 protein: CASSIPRVNTEAFF. The DNA for the CDR3 is TGTGCCAGTAGTATCCCCAGGGTGAACACTGAAGCTTTCTTT.

This clonotype was counted at least ten times. This chain joins TRBV11-2 and TRBJ2-2; 9 nucleotides match TRBD2. The CDR3 covers 19 residues. Germline trimming cut 5 bases from V and 1 base from J; bases unmatched to any gene: 14. CDR1 and CDR2 from the germline V gene are SGHAT and FQNNGV. This CDR3 reads CASSPYSQAGGRNTGELFF. CDR3 DNA sequence: TGTGCCAGCAGCCCATATTCGCAAGCGGGGGGTCGGAACACCGGGGAGCTGTTTTTT.

This clonotype has at least ten counts. This sequence joins TRBV7-2 and TRBJ2-7; D remains unclear. The CDR3 contains 15 residues. From germline, CDR1 is SGHTA and CDR2 FQGNSA. V was shortened by 5 bases and J by 2 bases, with 16 bases between the two germline ends. Here the CDR3 reads CASSPDSPPAYEQYF. The CDR3 nucleotides are TGTGCCAGCAGCCCAGACTCCCCGCCTGCCTACGAGCAGTACTTC.

This rearrangement joins TRBV10-3 to TRBJ2-1; 8 bases fit TRBD2. Trimming cost V 2 bases and J 0 bases; bases outside gene matches: 15. Germline assignment: CDR1 ENHRY and CDR2 SYGVKD. CDR3 length: 20 residues. In DNA, the CDR3 is TGTGCCATCAGTGAGAAGTGGCAGGCGACTAGCGATAGCTCCTACAATGAGCAGTTCTTC. This gives the protein CAISEKWQATSDSSYNEQFF.

This clonotype was observed a handful of times. The chain combines TRBV7-9 with TRBJ2-3; possibly TRBD2 for D (6 bases). This CDR3 has 16 amino acids. With 4 bases removed from V and 3 bases from J, the gap between germline ends came to 17 bases. Germline-derived CDR1 and CDR2 are SEHNR and FQNEAQ (reference sequence). CDR3 bases: TGTGCCAGCAGCTCGCGGGCCGGGGGAAGTACAGATACGCAGTATTTT. Translated, it gives CASSSRAGGSTDTQYF. The full variable domain, its missing parts supplied by reference TRBV7-9 and TRBJ2-3, is DTGVSQNPRHKITKRGQNVTFRCDPISEHNRLYWYRQTLGQGPEFLTYFQNEAQLEKSRLLSDRFSAERPKGSFSTLEIQRTEQGDSAMYLCASSSRAGGSTDTQYFGPGTRLTVL.

In DNA, the CDR3 is TGCGCCAGCAGCCCCTTGTCTGGCAGCACTAACTATGGCTACACCTTC. Translation gives CASSPLSGSTNYGYTF. This sequence joins TRBV4-3 and TRBJ1-2, with unresolved D. Germline values: CDR1 LGHNA, CDR2 YSLEER. This CDR3 is 16 amino acids long. Deletions cut 4 bases from V and 0 bases from J, with 15 bases between.

The gene calls are TRBV12-3 or TRBV12-4 and TRBJ1-2, with 8 bases lining up with TRBD1. V lost 6 bases to trimming and J lost 7 bases; unmatched junction nucleotides: 13. The CDR3 has 15 amino acids. The CDR3 loop is CASSPQQGVSGGYTF. CDR3 bases: TGTGCCAGCAGCCCACAACAGGGGGTTTCAGGTGGCTACACCTTC.

This clonotype was seen a few times. V and J are TRBV7-2 and TRBJ1-6, with D tentatively TRBD1 (5 bases). Germline values: CDR1 SGHTA, CDR2 FQGNSA. Trimming took off 1 base at V and 2 bases at J, with 9 bases between the two ends. This CDR3 comprises 16 residues. The CDR3 spells CASSLVGGTYNSPLHF. In nucleotides, the CDR3 is TGTGCCAGCAGCTTAGTTGGGGGAACCTATAATTCACCCCTCCACTTT.

This clonotype was detected once. In nucleotides, the CDR3 is TGCAGTGCGCTAGGACAGGGGGGTCTCTCTTTCTCAATCGAGCAGTACTTC. This translates into CSALGQGGLSFSIEQYF. The gene calls are TRBV20-1 and TRBJ2-7; 10 bases agree with TRBD1. Losses at the gene ends were 6 bases for V and 6 bases for J; bases not matched to a gene: 20. The CDR3 contains 17 residues. Germline loops: CDR1 DFQATT, CDR2 SNEGSKA (reference sequence).

This clonotype was counted once. The V call is TRBV6-2 or TRBV6-3, the J call TRBJ2-1; perhaps D is TRBD1 or TRBD2 (5 bases each). CDR3 length: 14 amino acids. V lost 2 bases, J lost 4 bases, and 9 bases lay in between. Looked up from germline, CDR1 is MNHEY and CDR2 is SVGEGT. CDR3 sequence: CASSYGTEYNEQFF. Written as DNA, the CDR3 is TGTGCCAGCAGTTACGGGACCGAATACAATGAGCAGTTCTTC.